This T cell receptor beta chain was observed in a study of shared clonotypes between healthy human individuals. Turning to the study itself: CD8 memory received one plate per donor, CD8 naive two, CD4 memory three and CD4 naive three. Study-wide results and limits: Estimated clonotype richness was generally higher in naive than memory subsets.

Clones were read by immunoSEQ multiplex PCR, and TCRdb kept only the in-frame ones, dropping some. The table records about 1.1 million clones, about 80% of them present only once. CDR3 length equals 14 residues. The germline CDR1 and CDR2 sequences are SGHRS and YFSETQ. The V and J ends lost 0 bases and 8 bases respectively, with 14 bases between them. Recent vaccinations or acute infections were absent in the healthy HIV-negative adult donors. This clone showed up just once. Its antigen remains unknown. Material for sequencing was memory CD4+ T cells from PBMCs. The sample's subset: CD45RA-negative fraction. The gene calls are TRBV5-1 and TRBJ1-2; unclear D gene. The TCR originated in a man aged 18-30 years in good health. Some clones in this sample may be carry-over from other donors' samples. The CDR3 DNA follows: TGCGCCAGCAGCTTGGAGTCCGCCACCCTAGGCTACACCTTC. Its translation: CASSLESATLGYTF. Based on the CDR3 plus reference TRBV5-1 and TRBJ1-2, the full variable domain is KAGVTQTPRYLIKTRGQQVTLSCSPISGHRSVSWYQQTPGQGLQFLFEYFSETQRNKGNFPGRFSGRQFSNSRSEMNVSTLELGDSALYLCASSLESATLGYTFGSGTRLTVV.